This TCR beta chain was sequenced for a study of cytomegalovirus exposure and HLA in healthy donors. V was shortened by 5 bases and J by 5 bases, with 16 bases between the two germline ends. The CDR3 spans 15 residues. Germline V gene data show CDR1 as SGHAT and CDR2 as FQNNGV. With 60 Vbeta and 13 Jbeta primers, the PCR was carried out. Measured with immunoSEQ multiplex PCR; TCRdb has only the in-frame clones, and not every one. The sample records some 150,000 clones, about 88% being singletons. The clonotype was recovered from a woman younger than 35 in good health and CMV-seronegative. This chain links TRBV11-2 with TRBJ2-1, with D maybe TRBD2 (5 bases). The sample consisted of PBMCs. CDR3 sequence (DNA): TGTGCCAGCAGCCCAGCGGAGCGTCTACACAATGAGCAGTTCTTC. Translated: CASSPAERLHNEQFF.